The 31 T cell receptor beta chains listed next were all sequenced from one sample in a study of neurological immune-mediated disorders (dated by TCRdb to between 2017 and 2020). The library was built by means of 5' RACE. Instrument on record: Illumina HiSeq 2500. The public reads were quality trimmed at Q25 with fastp and then assembled into clones with MiXCR by TCRdb, keeping productive beta chains. Entries that share a CDR3 protein sequence are merged under the most common genes and DNA. This sample comprises about 53,000 distinct CDR3 sequences, 7.5% to 9.5% of them detected only once. 1.9% of the sample belongs to the ten largest clones. Sample time point, as interpreted from the label and publication: longitudinal time-point 3. The sample taken for sequencing was PBMCs. The receptor set was obtained from a woman in her 40s in good health.

This sequence joins TRBV11-2 and TRBJ2-3; the D gene is possibly TRBD2 (6 bases). Germline-derived CDR1 and CDR2 are SGHAT and FQNNGV. There are 18 residues in the CDR3. Deletions cut 1 base from V and 0 bases from J, with 17 bases between. The CDR3 spells CASSLATLASPSTDTQYF. DNA for the CDR3: TGTGCCAGCAGCTTAGCCACCCTAGCGAGCCCTAGCACAGATACGCAGTATTTT.

Many counts were recorded for this clonotype. The chain employs TRBV5-5 and TRBJ1-1, with D possibly matching TRBD1 (5 bases). V lost 1 base and J 4 bases, leaving 14 bases between the germline ends. Germline V lookup: CDR1 SGHKS, CDR2 YYEKEE (reference sequence). The CDR3 spans 15 residues. CDR3 protein: CASSLISGGGTEAFF. The DNA of the CDR3 is TGTGCCAGCAGCTTGATCTCGGGTGGGGGCACTGAAGCTTTCTTT.

This clonotype was seen repeatedly, ten times or more. The rearrangement joins TRBV18 to TRBJ1-4; D not certain. Trimming left V 2 bases short and J 4 bases short, with 11 bases between. The CDR3 runs to 15 residues. Germline CDR1 reads KGHSH; CDR2 reads LQKENI. The CDR3 region has the DNA TGTGCCAGCTCACCATTACAGAGCATTAATGAAAAACTGTTTTTT. Its protein product is CASSPLQSINEKLFF.

This clonotype was detected a few times. The chain links TRBV18 to TRBJ2-1; D call uncertain. The CDR3 is 11 amino acids. The germline CDR1 and CDR2 sequences are KGHSH and LQKENI. Deletions cut 3 bases from V and 9 bases from J, with 6 bases between. CDR3 sequence reads: CASSPDVEQFF. Here the CDR3 DNA reads TGTGCCAGCTCACCCGATGTTGAGCAGTTCTTC.

This clonotype appeared many times. The chain has TRBV5-1 and TRBJ2-3; D might be TRBD1 (5 bases). Germline V CDR1 and CDR2: SGHRS, YFSETQ. The CDR3 runs to 15 residues. The V end lost 1 base, the J end lost 6 bases, and 15 bases lay between the germline ends. The CDR3 loop reads CASSLKTQGSDTQYF. In nucleotides, the CDR3 is TGCGCCAGCAGCTTGAAAACCCAGGGCAGCGATACGCAGTATTTT.

There are many counts of this clonotype. The chain recombines TRBV10-3 with TRBJ2-5; D is possibly TRBD1 (7 bases). The CDR3 totals 14 residues. Trimming took off 0 bases at V and 5 bases at J, with 10 bases between the two ends. Looked up from germline, CDR1 is ENHRY and CDR2 is SYGVKD. Written as DNA, the CDR3 is TGTGCCATCAGTGAGTCCGCGGGACAGGAGACCCAGTACTTC. The encoded protein is CAISESAGQETQYF.

Many counts were recorded for this clonotype. The V and J genes are TRBV20-1 and TRBJ1-5; maybe TRBD1 (5 bases). The V gene's germline CDR1 is DFQATT and CDR2 SNEGSKA (reference sequence). Trimming removed 6 bases from V and 4 bases from J, with 10 bases in between. The CDR3 has 12 amino acids. CDR3 nucleotides: TGCAGTGCCGGGGGGGGTAATCAGCCCCAGCATTTT. Encoded protein: CSAGGGNQPQHF.

As regards this clonotype: It may be a read error: a sequence one base away is much more abundant. V gene TRBV5-6 combines with J gene TRBJ2-5; D call uncertain. Per germline, CDR1 SGHDT and CDR2 YYEEEE. Trimming removed 1 base at V and 5 bases at J, with 15 bases between. This CDR3 has 15 amino acids. CDR3 loop: CASSLLWQARETQYF. CDR3 bases: TGTGCCAGCAGCTTGTTGTGGCAGGCCCGGGAGACCCAGTACTTC.

At least ten counts were recorded for this clonotype. The chain is built from TRBV5-1 and TRBJ2-5; 7 positions agree with TRBD1. CDR3 length equals 15 residues. With 4 bases clipped from V and 1 base from J, the junction kept 7 bases outside the gene matches. Per germline, CDR1 SGHRS and CDR2 YFSETQ. The DNA of the CDR3 is TGCGCCAGCAGCGAACAGGGGTTGGGCCAAGAGACCCAGTACTTC. This encodes CASSEQGLGQETQYF.

This clonotype appeared many times. V gene TRBV7-2 combines with J gene TRBJ2-5; D is ambiguous. The CDR3 spans 15 residues. Germline values: CDR1 SGHTA, CDR2 FQGNSA. The V end lost 5 bases, the J end lost 0 bases, and 13 bases lay between the germline ends. This CDR3 reads CASSPPLWYQETQYF. CDR3 coding DNA: TGTGCCAGCAGCCCCCCCTTATGGTACCAAGAGACCCAGTACTTC.

This clonotype was seen at least ten times. This chain connects TRBV29-1 to TRBJ1-1; possibly TRBD1 for D (5 bases). The length of the CDR3 is 12 residues. The germline V gene encodes CDR1 SQVTM and CDR2 ANQGSEA. Trimming cost V 7 bases and J 1 base, with 10 bases left between them. CDR3 nucleotide sequence: TGCAGCGCAGTAGGGGCGAACACTGAAGCTTTCTTT. It yields the protein CSAVGANTEAFF.

This clonotype has a count of ten or more. This chain connects TRBV14 to TRBJ2-7, with a possible D match to TRBD1 (6 bases). This CDR3 has 15 amino acids. Trimming shortened V by 6 bases and J by 2 bases, and 17 bases separated the two germline ends. Germline CDR1 SGHDN, CDR2 FVKESK. CDR3 bases: TGTGCCAGCAGTCCCTGGGGGCCGGCCCCCTACGAGCAGTACTTC. Translated, it gives CASSPWGPAPYEQYF.

This clonotype appeared many times. The chain uses TRBV7-2 and TRBJ1-2, with D maybe TRBD1 (6 bases). Germline V CDR1 and CDR2: SGHTA, FQGNSA. The ends were cut back, 5 bases at V and 4 bases at J, with 14 bases in the middle. The CDR3 covers 14 residues. CDR3 amino acids: CASSRTGTRYGYTF. The CDR3 nucleotides are TGTGCCAGCAGCAGAACAGGGACCCGCTATGGCTACACCTTC.

At least ten counts were recorded for this clonotype. The chain carries TRBV7-9 and TRBJ2-6; D may be TRBD1 or TRBD2 (5 bases each). The CDR3 is 16 residues long. Germline CDR1 SEHNR, CDR2 FQNEAQ (reference sequence). The ends were cut back, 7 bases at V and 0 bases at J, with 13 bases in the middle. CDR3 region: CASTGTGFSGANVLTF. CDR3 nucleotides: TGTGCCAGCACCGGGACGGGATTCTCTGGGGCCAACGTCCTGACTTTC.

V is TRBV12-3 or TRBV12-4 and J is TRBJ2-7; a possible D gene is TRBD1 (5 bases). The V gene lost 2 bases and the J gene lost 6 bases, with 8 bases spanning the gap. This CDR3 is 12 amino acids long. CDR3 in DNA: TGTGCCAGCAGTTTATTGGGGCCCGAGCAGTACTTC. This gives the protein CASSLLGPEQYF.

This clonotype was counted at least ten times. V gene TRBV6-2 or TRBV6-3 combines with J gene TRBJ1-1, with 9 nucleotides matching TRBD1. The CDR3 loop spans 14 amino acids. Germline CDR1 reads MNHEY; CDR2 reads SVGEGT. The junction had 3 bases not matched to a gene; V was cut back by 2 bases and J by 5 bases. The CDR3: CASSYGTGRTEAFF. As DNA, the CDR3 is TGTGCCAGCAGTTACGGGACAGGGCGAACTGAAGCTTTCTTT.

The V and J genes are TRBV29-1 and TRBJ1-2, with TRBD1 identical over 8 bases. This CDR3 contains 11 residues. V lost 7 bases to trimming and J lost 10 bases; unmatched junction nucleotides: 8. The germline gives CDR1 SQVTM, CDR2 ANQGSEA. CDR3 region: CSAGTGRVYTF. CDR3 DNA: TGCAGCGCTGGGACAGGTCGGGTCTACACCTTC.

This clonotype was counted many times. J is TRBJ2-3 and V is TRBV5-5; D call uncertain. This CDR3 is 15 amino acids long. The germline V gene encodes CDR1 SGHKS and CDR2 YYEKEE (reference sequence). Deletions cut 1 base from V and 3 bases from J, with 12 bases between. CDR3 loop: CASSLFQSTTDTQYF. CDR3 DNA: TGTGCCAGCAGCTTGTTCCAATCCACAACAGATACGCAGTATTTT. The variable domain in full, with the rest retrieved from reference TRBV5-5 and TRBJ2-3, is DAGVTQSPTHLIKTRGQQVTLRCSPISGHKSVSWYQQVLGQGPQFIFQYYEKEERGRGNFPDRFSARQFPNYSSELNVNALLLGDSALYLCASSLFQSTTDTQYFGPGTRLTVL.

At least ten counts were recorded for this clonotype. The rearrangement joins TRBV12-3 or TRBV12-4 to TRBJ2-1; possibly TRBD1 for D (6 bases). The CDR3 totals 15 residues. V was trimmed by 5 bases and J by 2 bases, leaving 13 bases between them. CDR3 loop: CASSPGAGTYNEQFF. For the CDR3, the DNA is TGTGCCAGCAGTCCAGGGGCCGGTACCTACAATGAGCAGTTCTTC.

This clonotype was detected many times. The chain carries TRBV12-3 or TRBV12-4 and TRBJ1-1, with 10 bases aligning to TRBD1. V shed 4 bases, J shed 2 bases, and the junction held 4 bases outside the gene matches. The CDR3 has 15 residues. The CDR3 sequence: CASSSGQGVNTEAFF. Written as DNA, the CDR3 is TGTGCCAGCAGTTCCGGACAGGGGGTCAACACTGAAGCTTTCTTT.

In this sample, this clonotype turned up many times. The chain employs TRBV4-3 and TRBJ2-2; 8 bases are shared with TRBD2. Germline V gene sequence: CDR1 LGHNA, CDR2 YSLEER. This CDR3 has 15 amino acids. V lost 4 bases and J lost 0; bases outside the gene matches: 1. The CDR3: CASSPLAANTGELFF. In nucleotides, the CDR3 is TGCGCCAGCAGCCCACTAGCGGCGAACACCGGGGAGCTGTTTTTT.

As DNA, the CDR3 is TGTGCCAGCAGTTTGGGCAGTCCCTACGAGCAGTACTTC. It encodes CASSLGSPYEQYF. V gene TRBV27 combines with J gene TRBJ2-7, with D unclear. The CDR3 has 13 amino acids. Germline values: CDR1 MNHEY, CDR2 SMNVEV (reference sequence). The germline V and J ends were trimmed by 3 bases and 2 bases, with 8 bases remaining between them.

This clonotype was seen ten or more times. The V gene is TRBV7-2, the J gene TRBJ2-3; a possible D gene is TRBD2 (6 bases). CDR3 size: 16 residues. Trimming took off 4 bases at V and 5 bases at J, with 19 bases between the two ends. Germline loops: CDR1 SGHTA, CDR2 FQGNSA. This chain's CDR3 is CASSWGLTGAGDTQYF. CDR3 nucleotide sequence: TGTGCCAGCAGCTGGGGACTCACTGGGGCGGGAGATACGCAGTATTTT.

The J gene is TRBJ1-4, the V gene TRBV4-1; D call uncertain. CDR3 size: 17 residues. Per the germline V gene, CDR1 is MGHRA and CDR2 is YSYEKL. Trimming cost V 4 bases and J 4 bases, with 19 bases left between them. DNA for the CDR3: TGCGCCAGCAGCCTCCCCGCCCAGGCACAATATAATGAAAAACTGTTTTTT. This translates into CASSLPAQAQYNEKLFF.

The chain has TRBV24-1 and TRBJ2-5; D ambiguous. The CDR3 loop spans 13 amino acids. V lost 5 bases and J lost 4, with 10 bases in between. The V gene's germline CDR1 is KGHDR and CDR2 SFDVKD. This CDR3 reads CATSGGSRETQYF. The DNA for the CDR3 is TGTGCCACCAGTGGGGGAAGTAGAGAGACCCAGTACTTC.

This clonotype has at least ten counts. The V and J genes are TRBV12-3 or TRBV12-4 and TRBJ2-3; weak D call: TRBD1 (7 bases). Trimming stripped 1 base from V and 2 bases from J, with 16 bases between. The CDR3 covers 17 residues. CDR3 sequence: CASSLEPAGGNTDTQYF. CDR3 DNA sequence: TGTGCCAGCAGTTTAGAACCAGCAGGGGGGAACACAGATACGCAGTATTTT.

This clonotype appeared many times. The V and J genes are TRBV7-2 and TRBJ2-1; perhaps TRBD1 as D (5 bases). CDR1 and CDR2 from the germline V gene are SGHTA and FQGNSA. This CDR3 has 13 residues. The V and J ends lost 4 bases and 4 bases respectively, with 8 bases between them. In nucleotides, the CDR3 is TGTGCCAGCAGCTCCACAGGATACAATGAGCAGTTCTTC. Protein sequence: CASSSTGYNEQFF.

Of note for this clonotype: With a much larger clone just one base away, this may be a read error. This CDR3 fails to terminate in the conserved phenylalanine or tryptophan, so it likely reflects a read error. This chain connects TRBV29-1 to TRBJ2-7, with TRBD1 matching 7 bases. Germline CDR1 and CDR2: SQVTM and ANQGSEA. This CDR3 has 13 amino acids. V lost 4 bases, J lost 1 base, and 4 bases stayed unmatched. CDR3 amino acids: CSVGGTDSYEQYS. The CDR3 DNA follows: TGCAGCGTTGGGGGGACAGATTCCTACGAGCAGTACTCC.

The table lists this clonotype with many counts. The chain uses TRBV6-5 and TRBJ2-7; D not certain. Germline CDR1 and CDR2: MNHEY and SVGAGI. Trimming took 5 bases from V and 3 from J, leaving 5 bases between them. The CDR3 length is 11 residues. The CDR3 here is CASSDYYEQYF. CDR3 nucleotides: TGTGCCAGCAGTGATTACTACGAGCAGTACTTC.

This clonotype appeared many times. V and J are TRBV20-1 and TRBJ2-3, with 12 positions matching TRBD2. In germline, CDR1 is DFQATT, CDR2 SNEGSKA (reference sequence). With 6 bases clipped from V and 3 bases from J, the junction kept 7 bases outside the gene matches. This CDR3 has 15 amino acids. For the CDR3, the DNA is TGCAGTGCCACACTAGGACTAGCGGGGACAGATACGCAGTATTTT. Translation: CSATLGLAGTDTQYF.

This clonotype was seen ten or more times. The CDR3 bases are TGCGCCAGCAGCCAGCTCGGAGGGTTTATTACTGAAGCTTTCTTT. Protein product: CASSQLGGFITEAFF. The chain uses TRBV4-1 and TRBJ1-1; no firm D call. The CDR3 contains 15 residues. With 3 bases removed from V and 5 bases from J, the gap between germline ends came to 16 bases. CDR1 and CDR2 from the germline V gene are MGHRA and YSYEKL.